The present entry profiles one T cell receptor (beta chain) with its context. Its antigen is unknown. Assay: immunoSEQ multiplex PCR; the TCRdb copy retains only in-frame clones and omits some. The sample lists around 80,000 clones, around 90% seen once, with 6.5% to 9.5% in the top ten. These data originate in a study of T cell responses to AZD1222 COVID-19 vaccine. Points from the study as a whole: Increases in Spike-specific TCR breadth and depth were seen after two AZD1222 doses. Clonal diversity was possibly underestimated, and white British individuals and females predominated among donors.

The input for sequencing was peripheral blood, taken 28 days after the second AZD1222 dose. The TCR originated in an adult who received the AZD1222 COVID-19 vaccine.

The CDR3 sequence is CASSIAHSGANVLTF. In DNA, the CDR3 is TGTGCCAGTAGTATCGCCCACTCTGGGGCCAACGTCCTGACTTTC. The chain carries TRBV19 and TRBJ2-6, with no clear D. Germline-derived CDR1 and CDR2 are LNHDA and SQIVND (reference sequence). This CDR3 is built from 15 residues. V was clipped by 3 bases and J by 0 bases, with 6 bases between them.